Presented here are 6 T cell receptor beta chains from one specimen sequenced in a study of breast tumors, draining lymph nodes, adjacent tissues. Breast cancer patients provided tissue from their axillary draining lymph nodes. One entry per CDR3 protein, called by TCRdb with MiXCR from the multiplex PCR reads. The sample yields about 200,000 distinct CDR3 sequences, approximately 33% seen once. Sequenced input: axillary lymph node tissue. The receptor source for this set is a female donor with breast cancer. Some clones in this sample may be carry-over from other donors' samples.

The table lists this clonotype with a few counts. It may be a read error: a sequence one base away is much more abundant. The chain couples TRBV9 to TRBJ2-3, with D possibly TRBD1 on 7 matching bases. This CDR3 region has 12 residues. Germline assignment: CDR1 SGDLS and CDR2 YYNGEE. In nucleotides, the CDR3 is TGTACCAGCAGCGCGCAGGGGGGTACGCAGTATTTT. This sequence encodes CTSSAQGGTQYF.

This clonotype was observed a handful of times. A read error may account for a junction end that differs from germline. CDR3 sequence (DNA): TGTGCCAGCAGTCACTCGGAGCGGGGATACGAGCAGTACTTC. It codes for CASSHSERGYEQYF. This chain uses TRBV6-6 with TRBJ2-7, with 7 bases aligning to TRBD2. The germline V gene encodes CDR1 MNHNY and CDR2 SVGAGI (reference sequence). The CDR3 is made up of 14 amino acids.

A remark on this clonotype: A read error may be the cause here, since a much bigger clone is one base away. This chain connects TRBV20-1 to TRBJ2-7; D not certain. Germline V gives CDR1 DFQATT, CDR2 SNEGSKA (reference sequence). This CDR3 region has 14 residues. CDR3 nucleotides: TGCAGTGCTAGTGATCATGGCAGGTCCTCCGAGCAGTACTTC. Its translation is CSASDHGRSSEQYF.

This clonotype was picked up many times. The chain carries TRBV7-8 and TRBJ2-1; 9 positions match TRBD1. The V and J ends lost 5 bases and 7 bases, in that order; junction bases with no gene match: 9. The CDR3 sequence is 15 residues long. Germline CDR1 SGHVS, CDR2 FQNEAQ. The CDR3 protein is CASSAWDRENNEQFF. CDR3 DNA sequence: TGTGCCAGCAGCGCCTGGGACAGGGAAAATAATGAGCAGTTCTTC.

This clonotype was counted many times. This chain joins TRBV30 and TRBJ1-5; 7 nucleotides match TRBD1. This CDR3 is 13 amino acids long. Trimming cost V 5 bases and J 0 bases; bases outside gene matches: 1. Germline assignment: CDR1 GTSNPN and CDR2 SVGIG (reference sequence). CDR3 amino acids: CAWQGDSNQPQHF. In nucleotides, the CDR3 is TGTGCCTGGCAGGGGGATAGCAATCAGCCCCAGCATTTT.

This clonotype was detected many times. The rearrangement joins TRBV7-2 to TRBJ2-1; no firm D call. CDR1 is SGHTA and CDR2 is FQGNSA in the germline V gene. V lost 4 bases and J 9 bases, leaving 10 bases between the germline ends. The CDR3 spans 12 residues. Written as DNA, the CDR3 is TGTGCCAGCAGCTCCCGGATCGGTGAGCAGTTCTTC. It encodes CASSSRIGEQFF.